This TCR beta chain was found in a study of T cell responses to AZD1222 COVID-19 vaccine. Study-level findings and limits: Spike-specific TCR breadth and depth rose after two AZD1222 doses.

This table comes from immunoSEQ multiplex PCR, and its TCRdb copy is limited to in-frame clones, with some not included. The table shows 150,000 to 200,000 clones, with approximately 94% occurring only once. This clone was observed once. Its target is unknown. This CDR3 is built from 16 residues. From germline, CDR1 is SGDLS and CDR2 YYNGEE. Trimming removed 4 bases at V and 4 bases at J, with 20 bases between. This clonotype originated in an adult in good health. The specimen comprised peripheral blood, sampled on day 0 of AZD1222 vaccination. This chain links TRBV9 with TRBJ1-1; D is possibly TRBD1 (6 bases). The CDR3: CASSPTGGALGTEAFF. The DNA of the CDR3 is TGTGCCAGCAGCCCAACTGGGGGGGCCTTGGGCACTGAAGCTTTCTTT.